This T cell receptor (beta chain) was observed in a study of T cell responses to AZD1222 COVID-19 vaccine (TCRdb year 2021). Regarding the complete study: Because spike-specific TCR depth and breadth did not differ between the two schedules, AZD1222 recipients who got a second dose at roughly 4 weeks were pooled with those who got a second dose at roughly 12 weeks. A total of about 240 trial participants underwent TCR sequencing, of whom around 200 received two doses of AZD1222 and some 25 received two doses of the MenACWY control vaccine. Trial participants were enrolled by age into subgroups of 18-55, 56-69 and 70-plus years, and around 150, 28 and 57 TCR-sequenced participants, respectively, were included in these subgroups. The full study reports these points: Epitopes outside the regions mutated in the B.1.351 and B.1.1.7 variants were reportedly recognized by nearly half of the unique spike-specific TCRs. Participants were mostly white British, with more females than males. The authors suggested clonal diversity may have been underestimated. Because no day 14 peak-response samples were available, the repertoires could be characterized only after the peak T cell response. The whole spike protein was spanned by vaccine-associated CD4 TCRs, and dominant responses were seen in regions 160-218 and 743-854. After two AZD1222 doses, spike-specific TCR breadth and depth were significantly higher than at day 0 and than in MenACWY recipients. The 56-69-year group was small, and its depth increase did not reach significance, likely because of low power. Only a handful of AZD1222 recipients were SARS-CoV-2 seropositive at baseline, limiting conclusions about previously exposed vaccinees.

Worth noting for this clone: Its target antigen remains unknown. The input lacks base qualities; no much larger clone sits a single base away.

From a lookup of the germline V gene, CDR1 and CDR2 are MGHRA and YSYEKL. After removal of 3 bases from V and 7 bases from J, the junction retains 3 bases not matched to a gene. The CDR3 runs 14 residues from the cysteine to the phenylalanine. This entry keeps only the CDR3 DNA: 42 bases, framed from base 1. The CDR3 regions of human TCRbeta chains were subjected to immunosequencing. In the authors' own workflow: Repertoire TCRs were checked for matches against a reference library of SARS-CoV-2-specific TCRs that had been generated using the MIRA antigen-specificity platform. Breadth was defined as the fraction of unique TCRs that were SARS-CoV-2-associated, and depth was defined as the fraction of total T cells that were SARS-CoV-2-associated. Using the MIRA data, every spike-specific TCR was mapped to the spike region that the TCR reacted to and assigned to either a CD4 or a CD8 class. Log10-transformed breadth and depth values were compared by one-way ANOVA with Sidak's multiple comparisons tests. In its TCRdb copy, this immuneACCESS table keeps in-frame sequences only and misses some clones. Where compared with another copy, unresolved V genes explain less than half of these, and the others have no known cause. V, J and clone size derive from that table, while D and trimming were established from the DNA sequence. The sample table lists approximately 110,000 clones, just under 90% of them with a count of one. Roughly 4.5% of the sample rests with the top ten.

What the time point label conveys for this sample: baseline before first vaccination. The vaccinee samples were drawn from two UK trials, COV001 and COV002, one of which was a single-blind randomized controlled phase 2/3 trial testing AZD1222 (ChAdOx1 nCoV-19) in healthy adults. For TCRbeta chain sequencing, PBMC samples from trial participants were taken at day 0 and at day 28 after the second dose. The chain was built from TRBV4-1 and TRBJ1-1; the central 12 bases match TRBD1. The specimen comprised peripheral blood, sampled on day 0 of AZD1222 vaccination. This sequence originates from an adult in good health. Here the CDR3 is given as CASSQGQGANEAFF. The DNA sequence follows: TGCGCCAGCAGCCAGGGACAGGGGGCGAATGAAGCTTTCTTT.